This T cell receptor beta chain was sequenced for a study of beta chain features in type 1 diabetes. Study-level results: Insertions were fewer and deletions more numerous at VDJ junctions in type 1 diabetes patients. All four CD4+ subsets of Type 1 diabetes patients contained TCRB CDR3s that were moderately but significantly shorter. Across patients, naive, central memory and Treg TCRB repertoires exhibited apparently greater similarity than was observed across healthy donors.

CD45RO/CCR7/CD25/CD127/CD95/CD27 sorting isolated CD4+ naive, central memory, regulatory and stem cell-like memory cells. Comments on this clone: As yet, its antigen is unknown.

cDNA synthesis used the whole RNA isolate, giving expressed TCRB sequences. TCRdb's table, derived via immunoSEQ multiplex PCR, lists solely in-frame clones and lacks some. There are 250,000 or so clones in the sample; 20% occur only once, and about 0.027% lies in the top ten. The sequence derives from a woman aged 40 to 50 with type 1 diabetes. What was sequenced was naive CD4+ T cells from blood.

The CDR3 coding sequence is TGTGCCAGCAGCTTAGATGAGGTTAGCGGCGTCTACGAGCAGTACTTC. Protein product: CASSLDEVSGVYEQYF. The chain couples TRBV11-1 to TRBJ2-7, with a weak D call TRBD2 (6 bases). The germline CDR1 and CDR2 sequences are SGHAT and FQDESV (reference sequence). Trimming stripped 1 base from V and 3 bases from J, with 16 bases between. This CDR3 spans 16 amino acids.